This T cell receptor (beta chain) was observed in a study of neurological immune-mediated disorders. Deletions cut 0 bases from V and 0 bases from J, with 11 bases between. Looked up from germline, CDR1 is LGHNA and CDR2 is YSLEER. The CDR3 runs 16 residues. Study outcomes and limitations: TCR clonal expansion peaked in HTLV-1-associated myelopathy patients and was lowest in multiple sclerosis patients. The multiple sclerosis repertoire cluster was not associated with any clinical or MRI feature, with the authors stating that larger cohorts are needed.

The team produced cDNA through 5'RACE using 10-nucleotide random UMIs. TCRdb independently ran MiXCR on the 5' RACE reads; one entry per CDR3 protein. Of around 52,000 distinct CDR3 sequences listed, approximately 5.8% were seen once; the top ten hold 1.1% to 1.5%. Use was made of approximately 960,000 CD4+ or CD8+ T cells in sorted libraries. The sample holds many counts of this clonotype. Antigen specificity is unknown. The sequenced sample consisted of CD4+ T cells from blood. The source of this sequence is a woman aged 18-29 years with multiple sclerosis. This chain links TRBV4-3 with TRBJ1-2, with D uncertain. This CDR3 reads CASSQEITNANYGYTF. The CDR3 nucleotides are TGCGCCAGCAGCCAAGAAATAACGAACGCTAACTATGGCTACACCTTC.